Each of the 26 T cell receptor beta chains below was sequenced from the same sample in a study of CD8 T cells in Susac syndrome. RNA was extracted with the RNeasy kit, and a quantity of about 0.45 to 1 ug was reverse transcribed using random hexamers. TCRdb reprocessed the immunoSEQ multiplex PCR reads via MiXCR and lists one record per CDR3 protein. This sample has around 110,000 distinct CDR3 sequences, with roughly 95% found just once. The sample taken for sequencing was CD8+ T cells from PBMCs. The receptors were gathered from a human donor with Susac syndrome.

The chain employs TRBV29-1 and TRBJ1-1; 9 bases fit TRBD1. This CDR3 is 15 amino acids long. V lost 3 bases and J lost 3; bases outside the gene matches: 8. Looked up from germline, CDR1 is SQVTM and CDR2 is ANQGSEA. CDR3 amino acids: CSVDIRDRVDTEAFF. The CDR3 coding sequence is TGCAGCGTTGATATCCGGGACAGGGTCGACACTGAAGCTTTCTTT.

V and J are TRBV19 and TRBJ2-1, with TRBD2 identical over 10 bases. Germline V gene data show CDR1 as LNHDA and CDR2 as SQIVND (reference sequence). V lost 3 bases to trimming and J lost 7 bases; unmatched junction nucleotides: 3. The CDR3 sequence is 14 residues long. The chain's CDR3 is CASSMASGGNEQFF. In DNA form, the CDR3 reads TGTGCCAGTAGTATGGCTAGCGGGGGTAATGAGCAGTTCTTC.

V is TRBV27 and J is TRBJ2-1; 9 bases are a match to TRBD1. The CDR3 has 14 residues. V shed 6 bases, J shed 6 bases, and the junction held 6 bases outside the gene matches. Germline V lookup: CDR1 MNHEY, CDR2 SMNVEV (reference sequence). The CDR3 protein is CASSTDRGGNEQFF. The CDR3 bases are TGTGCCAGCAGCACTGACAGGGGGGGCAATGAGCAGTTCTTC.

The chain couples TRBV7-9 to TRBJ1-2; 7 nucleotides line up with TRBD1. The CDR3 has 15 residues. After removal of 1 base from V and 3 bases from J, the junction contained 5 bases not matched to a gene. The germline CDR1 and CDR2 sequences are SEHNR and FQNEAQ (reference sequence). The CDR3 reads CASSLDGTAHYGYTF. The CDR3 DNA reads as TGTGCCAGCAGCTTAGATGGGACAGCCCACTATGGCTACACCTTC.

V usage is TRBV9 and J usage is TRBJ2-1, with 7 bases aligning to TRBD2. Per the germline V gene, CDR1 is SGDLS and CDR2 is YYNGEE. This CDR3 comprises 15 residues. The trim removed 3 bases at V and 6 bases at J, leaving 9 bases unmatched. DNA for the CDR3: TGTGCCAGCAGCGCCTCGGGAGGTTCCCGCAATGAGCAGTTCTTC. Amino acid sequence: CASSASGGSRNEQFF.

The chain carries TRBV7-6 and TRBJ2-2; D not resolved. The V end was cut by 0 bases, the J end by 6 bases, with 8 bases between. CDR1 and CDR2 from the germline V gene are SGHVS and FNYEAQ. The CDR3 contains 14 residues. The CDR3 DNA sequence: TGTGCCAGCAGCTTAGCCGTAGAAGCCGGGGAGCTGTTTTTT. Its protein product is CASSLAVEAGELFF.

The CDR3, as DNA: TGTGCCAGCAGCGTAGGGGGAGGGCAAGCTTTCTTT. It specifies CASSVGGGQAFF. The V and J genes are TRBV9 and TRBJ1-1; D is uncertain. Germline V gene lookup returns CDR1 SGDLS and CDR2 YYNGEE. V was cut by 0 bases and J by 9 bases, with 9 bases left in between. This CDR3 contains 12 residues.

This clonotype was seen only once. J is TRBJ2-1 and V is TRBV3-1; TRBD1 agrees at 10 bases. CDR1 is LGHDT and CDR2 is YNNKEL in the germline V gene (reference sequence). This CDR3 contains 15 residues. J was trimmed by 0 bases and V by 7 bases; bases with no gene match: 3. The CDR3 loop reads CASTRDRGSYNEQFF. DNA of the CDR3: TGTGCCAGCACTAGGGACAGGGGCTCCTACAATGAGCAGTTCTTC.

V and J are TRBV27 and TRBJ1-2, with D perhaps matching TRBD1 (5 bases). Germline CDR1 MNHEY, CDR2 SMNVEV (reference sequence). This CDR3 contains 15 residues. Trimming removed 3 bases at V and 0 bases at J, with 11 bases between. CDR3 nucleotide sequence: TGTGCCAGCAGTTTGCGGGACGGTACTAACTATGGCTACACCTTC. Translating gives CASSLRDGTNYGYTF.

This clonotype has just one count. CDR3 nucleotide sequence: TGTGCCAGCAGCGTGGAGGGGGCAGGCACCAATGAGCAGTTCTTC. The encoded protein is CASSVEGAGTNEQFF. This sequence joins TRBV9 and TRBJ2-1, with TRBD1 as a possible D gene (7 bases). V gave up 2 bases and J gave up 6 bases, with 15 bases separating them. Germline CDR1 SGDLS, CDR2 YYNGEE. The CDR3 loop spans 15 amino acids.

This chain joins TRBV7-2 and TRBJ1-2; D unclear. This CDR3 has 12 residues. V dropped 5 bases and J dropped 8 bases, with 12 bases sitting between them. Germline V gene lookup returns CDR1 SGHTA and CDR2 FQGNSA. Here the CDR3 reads CASSRPPRGYTF. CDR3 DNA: TGTGCCAGCAGCCGCCCTCCGAGAGGCTACACCTTC.

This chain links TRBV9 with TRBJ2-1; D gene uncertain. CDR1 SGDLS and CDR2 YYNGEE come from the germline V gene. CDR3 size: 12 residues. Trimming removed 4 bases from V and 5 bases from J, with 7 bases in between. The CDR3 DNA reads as TGTGCCAGCAGCTCCCGCAACAATGAGCAGTTCTTC. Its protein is CASSSRNNEQFF.

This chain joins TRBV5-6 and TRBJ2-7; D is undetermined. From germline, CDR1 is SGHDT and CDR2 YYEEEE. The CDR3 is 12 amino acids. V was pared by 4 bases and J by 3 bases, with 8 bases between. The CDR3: CASSKDLYEQYF. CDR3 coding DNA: TGTGCCAGCAGCAAGGACCTCTACGAGCAGTACTTC.

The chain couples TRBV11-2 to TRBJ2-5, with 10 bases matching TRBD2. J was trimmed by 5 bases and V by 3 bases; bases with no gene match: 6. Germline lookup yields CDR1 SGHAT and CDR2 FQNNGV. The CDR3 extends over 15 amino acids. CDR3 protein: CASSFVAGGMETQYF. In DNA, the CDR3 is TGTGCCAGCAGCTTCGTAGCGGGGGGTATGGAGACCCAGTACTTC.

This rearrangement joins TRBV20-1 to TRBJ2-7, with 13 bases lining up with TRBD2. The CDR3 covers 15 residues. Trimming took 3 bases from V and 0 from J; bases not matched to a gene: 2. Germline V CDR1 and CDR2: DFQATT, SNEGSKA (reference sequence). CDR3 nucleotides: TGCAGTGCTAGGGGACTAGCGGGGCCCTCCTACGAGCAGTACTTC. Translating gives CSARGLAGPSYEQYF.

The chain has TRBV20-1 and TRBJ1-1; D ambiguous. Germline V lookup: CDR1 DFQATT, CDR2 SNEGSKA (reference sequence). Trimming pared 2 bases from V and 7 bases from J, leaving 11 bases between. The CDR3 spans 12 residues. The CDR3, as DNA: TGCAGTGCTAGATCGAGGAAGGTTGAAGCTTTCTTT. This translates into CSARSRKVEAFF.

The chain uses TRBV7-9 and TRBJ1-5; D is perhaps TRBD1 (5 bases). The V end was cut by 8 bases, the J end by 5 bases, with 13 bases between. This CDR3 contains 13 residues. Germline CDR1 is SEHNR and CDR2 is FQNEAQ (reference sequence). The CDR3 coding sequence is TGTGCCAGCGAGGGGACTAGGGATCAGCCCCAGCATTTT. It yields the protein CASEGTRDQPQHF. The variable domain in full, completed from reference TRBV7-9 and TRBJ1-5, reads DTGVSQNPRHKITKRGQNVTFRCDPISEHNRLYWYRQTLGQGPEFLTYFQNEAQLEKSRLLSDRFSAERPKGSFSTLEIQRTEQGDSAMYLCASEGTRDQPQHFGDGTRLSIL.

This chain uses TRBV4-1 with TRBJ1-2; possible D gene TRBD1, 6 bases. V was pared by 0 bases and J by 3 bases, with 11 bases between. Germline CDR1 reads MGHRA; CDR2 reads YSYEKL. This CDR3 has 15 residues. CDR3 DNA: TGCGCCAGCAGCCAAGAGACAGGCGGCGACTATGGCTACACCTTC. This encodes CASSQETGGDYGYTF.

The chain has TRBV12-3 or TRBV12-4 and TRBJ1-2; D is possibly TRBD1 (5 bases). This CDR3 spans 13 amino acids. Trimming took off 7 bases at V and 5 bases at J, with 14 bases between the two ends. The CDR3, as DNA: TGTGCCAGCACCTCCGGGGGTGGGTATGGCTACACCTTC. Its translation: CASTSGGGYGYTF.

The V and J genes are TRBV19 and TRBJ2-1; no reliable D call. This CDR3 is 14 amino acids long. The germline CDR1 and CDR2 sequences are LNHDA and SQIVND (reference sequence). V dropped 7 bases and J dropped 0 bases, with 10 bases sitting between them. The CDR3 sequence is CASNLGSSYNEQFF. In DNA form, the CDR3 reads TGTGCCAGTAATCTCGGATCCTCCTACAATGAGCAGTTCTTC.

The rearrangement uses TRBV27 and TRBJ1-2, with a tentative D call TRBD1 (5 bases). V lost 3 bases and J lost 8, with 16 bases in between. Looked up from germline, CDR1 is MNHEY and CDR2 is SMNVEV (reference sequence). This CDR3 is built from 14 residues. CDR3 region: CASSFLAGRDGYTF. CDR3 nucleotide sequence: TGTGCCAGCAGTTTCCTCGCGGGGCGAGACGGCTACACCTTC.

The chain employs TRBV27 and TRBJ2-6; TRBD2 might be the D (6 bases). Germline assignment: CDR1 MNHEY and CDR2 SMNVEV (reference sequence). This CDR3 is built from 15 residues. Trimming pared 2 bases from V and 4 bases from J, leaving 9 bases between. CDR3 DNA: TGTGCCAGCAGTTTAGGAGGGAGAGGGGCCAACGTCCTGACTTTC. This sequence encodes CASSLGGRGANVLTF.

CDR3 DNA sequence: TGTGCCAGCAGTTTTTTCCAGGGTTCCGGGGAGCTGTTTTTT. As protein: CASSFFQGSGELFF. This chain links TRBV6-2 or TRBV6-3 with TRBJ2-2, with TRBD1 as a possible D gene (5 bases). From germline, CDR1 is MNHEY and CDR2 SVGEGT. The ends were cut back, 4 bases at V and 6 bases at J, with 12 bases in the middle. The CDR3 contains 14 residues.

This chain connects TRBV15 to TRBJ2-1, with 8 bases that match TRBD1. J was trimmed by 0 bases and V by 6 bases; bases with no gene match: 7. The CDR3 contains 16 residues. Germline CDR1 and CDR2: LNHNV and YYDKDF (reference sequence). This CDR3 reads CATRTRTGSSYNEQFF. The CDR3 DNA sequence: TGTGCCACCAGAACGAGGACAGGGAGCTCCTACAATGAGCAGTTCTTC.

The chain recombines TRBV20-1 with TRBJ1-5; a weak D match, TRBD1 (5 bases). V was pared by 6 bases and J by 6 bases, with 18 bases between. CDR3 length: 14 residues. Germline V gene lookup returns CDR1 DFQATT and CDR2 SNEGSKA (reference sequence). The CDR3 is CSAIGGGGSQPQHF. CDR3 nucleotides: TGCAGTGCCATAGGTGGGGGGGGTAGTCAGCCCCAGCATTTT.

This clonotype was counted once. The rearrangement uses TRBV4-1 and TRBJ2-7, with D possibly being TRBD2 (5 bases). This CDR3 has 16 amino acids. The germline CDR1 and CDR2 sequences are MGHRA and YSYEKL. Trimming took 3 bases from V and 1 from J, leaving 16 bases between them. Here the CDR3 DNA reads TGCGCCAGCAGCCAGATTGAGGGCCTTACGTCCTACGAGCAGTACTTC. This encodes CASSQIEGLTSYEQYF.